This is a list of T cell receptor beta chains from one sample in a study of shared clonotypes between healthy human individuals. Assay used: immunoSEQ multiplex PCR; TCRdb lists only in-frame clones, some missing. The repertoire holds about 980,000 clones, with more than 75% as singletons. The material sequenced was memory CD4+ T cells sorted from blood. The receptors were sampled from a man younger than 35 in good health. The CDR3 runs from the conserved cysteine through the conserved F or W. The D gene is left open where the match is weak. Clone size is given for some rows only: seen once, a few or many times, or a class if the clone is expanded.

V gene	clone size	D gene	J gene	CDR3 protein	CDR3 DNA
TRBV5-1	NA	NA	TRBJ2-3	CASSPMGGRGGDTQYF	TGCGCCAGCAGCCCGATGGGGGGCAGGGGAGGAGATACGCAGTATTTT
TRBV5-1	NA	NA	TRBJ2-7	CASSVRLGSSYEQYF	TGCGCCAGCAGCGTCCGCCTAGGGAGCTCCTACGAGCAGTACTTC
TRBV4-2	NA	TRBD1	TRBJ2-5	CASSKDRGQETQYF	TGTGCCAGCAGCAAGGACAGGGGGCAAGAGACCCAGTACTTC
TRBV5-1	NA	NA	TRBJ2-3	CASRESVPADTQYF	TGCGCCAGCAGGGAAAGCGTGCCCGCCGATACGCAGTATTTT
TRBV7-9	few	NA	TRBJ2-3	CASTFQGTDTQYF	TGTGCCAGCACCTTCCAGGGGACAGATACGCAGTATTTT
TRBV6-5	NA	NA	TRBJ2-5	CASSYSKGKRGETQYF	TGTGCCAGCAGTTACTCGAAAGGGAAGAGGGGAGAGACCCAGTACTTC
TRBV10-3	NA	NA	TRBJ1-1	CATRTGIGSTEAFF	TGTGCCACCAGAACAGGGATCGGGAGCACTGAAGCTTTCTTT
TRBV6-5	NA	NA	TRBJ2-3	CASGGPSTDTQYF	TGTGCCAGCGGGGGACCGAGCACAGATACGCAGTATTTT
TRBV2	NA	TRBD2	TRBJ2-7	CASRIAGGSYEQYF	TGTGCCAGCAGGATAGCGGGAGGGTCCTACGAGCAGTACTTC
TRBV5-1	NA	TRBD2	TRBJ2-5	CASNPTSAGGSETQYF	TGCGCCAGCAACCCGACAAGCGCGGGGGGTAGCGAGACCCAGTACTTC
TRBV7-8	NA	NA	TRBJ1-1	CASSLGSARTEAFF	TGTGCCAGCAGCTTAGGATCCGCTCGTACTGAAGCTTTCTTT
TRBV27	few	TRBD1	TRBJ1-6	CASSLINRGSPLHF	TGTGCCAGCAGTTTAATCAACAGGGGTTCACCCCTCCACTTT
TRBV6-5	NA	NA	TRBJ1-2	CASSAGGIYGYTF	TGTGCCAGCAGCGCGGGGGGGATCTATGGCTACACCTTC
TRBV29-1	NA	NA	TRBJ2-1	CSVEEGGSYNEQFF	TGCAGCGTTGAAGAAGGAGGGTCCTACAATGAGCAGTTCTTC
TRBV11-2	NA	TRBD2	TRBJ2-1	CASSLELAGNEQFF	TGTGCCAGCAGCTTAGAACTAGCGGGAAATGAGCAGTTCTTC
TRBV18	NA	NA	TRBJ1-2	CASSPRNRTANYGYTF	TGTGCCAGCTCACCCCGCAATAGGACAGCCAACTATGGCTACACCTTC
TRBV4-3	once	NA	TRBJ1-6	CASSQDLTGLNSPLHF	TGCGCCAGCAGCCAAGATCTTACAGGTTTGAATTCACCCCTCCACTTT
TRBV5-1	NA	NA	TRBJ2-2	CASSPTGQPQLFF	TGCGCCAGCAGTCCGACAGGACAGCCACAGCTGTTTTTT
TRBV30	NA	TRBD1	TRBJ2-5	CAWSVGQGALLEQYF	TGTGCCTGGAGCGTCGGACAGGGGGCATTACTGGAGCAGTACTTC
TRBV18	NA	TRBD1	TRBJ2-7	CASSPGTGYLVLNF	TGTGCCAGCTCACCCGGGACAGGGTACTTAGTATTGAACTTC
TRBV11-2	NA	NA	TRBJ2-3	CASSFSRGLGDTQYF	TGTGCCAGCAGCTTCAGCCGGGGCCTGGGAGATACGCAGTATTTT
TRBV4-1	NA	NA	TRBJ1-5	CASSQDRGTETLDQPQHF	TGCGCCAGCAGCCAAGATCGTGGGACGGAAACCCTGGATCAGCCCCAGCATTTT
TRBV19	NA	NA	TRBJ1-6	CARTDTGLYNSPLHF	TGTGCCAGAACAGATACAGGGCTTTATAATTCACCCCTCCACTTT
TRBV4-1	once	NA	TRBJ1-2	CASSQGDRTTGGYTF	TGCGCCAGCAGCCAAGGGGACCGTACAACGGGTGGCTACACCTTC
TRBV6-6	NA	NA	TRBJ1-2	CASSYSPTISYGYTF	TGTGCCAGCAGTTACTCCCCGACAATTTCCTATGGCTACACCTTC
TRBV28	NA	TRBD1	TRBJ1-6	CASSLSPRTGNSPLHF	TGTGCCAGCAGTTTATCGCCCCGGACAGGGAATTCACCCCTCCACTTT
TRBV7-9	few	NA	TRBJ2-4	CASSGKNIQYF	TGTGCCAGCTCAGGGAAAAACATTCAGTACTTC
TRBV30	NA	TRBD1	TRBJ2-3	CAWSVQGTGKTDTQYF	TGTGCCTGGAGTGTACAAGGGACAGGGAAGACAGATACGCAGTATTTT
TRBV5-1	NA	NA	TRBJ2-2	CASSLGVLGYTGELFF	TGCGCCAGCAGCTTGGGCGTCCTCGGGTACACCGGGGAGCTGTTTTTT
TRBV18	NA	NA	TRBJ1-5	CASSPLHSNQPQHF	TGTGCCAGCTCACCCTTACATAGCAATCAGCCCCAGCATTTT
TRBV10-3	NA	TRBD1	TRBJ1-2	CAISDLGTGKRSGYTF	TGTGCCATCAGTGATCTAGGGACAGGGAAGAGAAGTGGCTACACCTTC
TRBV28	once	TRBD1	TRBJ1-2	CASGLLLGQGNGYTF	TGTGCCAGCGGCCTCCTTCTGGGACAGGGGAATGGCTACACCTTC
TRBV6-5	NA	TRBD2	TRBJ2-7	CASSPGLADYEQYF	TGTGCCAGCAGTCCAGGACTAGCGGATTACGAGCAGTACTTC
TRBV11-2	NA	TRBD2	TRBJ2-4	CASSLGGTRNIQYF	TGTGCCAGCAGCTTAGGCGGGACTAGAAACATTCAGTACTTC
TRBV5-1	NA	TRBD2	TRBJ2-1	CASSLEASGSNEQFF	TGCGCCAGCAGCTTGGAAGCTAGCGGGAGCAATGAGCAGTTCTTC
TRBV5-6	NA	NA	TRBJ2-5	CASSFMRARSQETQYF	TGTGCCAGCAGCTTTATGCGGGCCCGGTCCCAAGAGACCCAGTACTTC
TRBV19	NA	TRBD1	TRBJ1-4	CASSSRQGATNEKLFF	TGTGCCAGTAGTAGTCGACAGGGAGCAACTAATGAAAAACTGTTTTTT
TRBV4-3	NA	TRBD1	TRBJ1-4	CASSQVPPPGQGNEKLFF	TGCGCCAGCAGCCAGGTTCCACCCCCGGGACAGGGTAATGAAAAACTGTTTTTT
TRBV2	NA	NA	TRBJ2-7	CASSVPGTGYPYEQYF	TGTGCCAGCAGTGTACCGGGAACAGGATACCCCTACGAGCAGTACTTC
TRBV7-2	NA	NA	TRBJ2-7	CASSPSGPYEQYF	TGTGCCAGCAGCCCCTCGGGCCCTTACGAGCAGTACTTC
TRBV7-2	NA	NA	TRBJ1-1	CASSLAAGGGTEAFF	TGTGCCAGCAGCTTAGCCGCGGGGGGAGGCACTGAAGCTTTCTTT
TRBV7-2	once	TRBD1	TRBJ1-3	CASSSRQGVSGNTIYF	TGTGCCAGCAGCTCCCGACAGGGAGTCTCTGGAAACACCATATATTTT
TRBV7-2	NA	NA	TRBJ2-2	CASSATLVTGELFF	TGTGCCAGCAGCGCTACTTTGGTCACCGGGGAGCTGTTTTTT
TRBV2	NA	TRBD1	TRBJ1-5	CASSGRQGLSNQPQHF	TGTGCCAGCAGCGGTCGACAGGGATTGAGCAATCAGCCCCAGCATTTT
TRBV10-3	NA	NA	TRBJ1-1	CGARDLGTEAFF	TGTGGGGCCCGGGACTTGGGAACTGAAGCTTTCTTT
TRBV25-1	NA	NA	TRBJ1-1	CASTQLLNTEAFF	TGTGCCAGCACCCAGCTTCTGAACACTGAAGCTTTCTTT
TRBV2	once	NA	TRBJ2-1	CASSATGPLSYNEQFF	TGTGCCAGCAGTGCGACAGGCCCGTTGTCCTACAATGAGCAGTTCTTC
TRBV5-1	NA	TRBD1	TRBJ2-7	CASSTDRERSSYEQYF	TGCGCCAGCAGCACTGACAGGGAGAGGAGCTCCTACGAGCAGTACTTC
TRBV29-1	NA	NA	TRBJ1-2	CSVAGHRNYGYTF	TGCAGCGTAGCGGGACACCGCAACTATGGCTACACCTTC
TRBV30	NA	NA	TRBJ2-3	CAWSVRSDTQYF	TGTGCCTGGAGTGTCCGGTCCGATACGCAGTATTTT
TRBV7-3	NA	NA	TRBJ2-1	CASSRELGNEQFF	TGTGCCAGCAGCCGAGAGCTGGGGAATGAGCAGTTCTTC
TRBV4-1	many	NA	TRBJ2-7	CASSQGGGQERRAQYF	TGCGCCAGCAGCCAAGGGGGGGGACAAGAGCGGAGGGCGCAGTACTTC
TRBV7-2	NA	TRBD1	TRBJ1-1	CASSSRTGGGTEAFF	TGTGCCAGCAGCTCAAGGACAGGGGGAGGGACTGAAGCTTTCTTT
TRBV7-7	few	NA	TRBJ2-5	CASSLLGRAGETQYF	TGTGCTAGCAGCCTTCTCGGCCGGGCAGGGGAGACCCAGTACTTC
TRBV7-2	NA	NA	TRBJ2-2	CASSLVRGGELFF	TGTGCCAGCAGCTTAGTCCGGGGCGGGGAGCTGTTTTTT
TRBV5-1	NA	TRBD1	TRBJ1-2	CASSPGGGNYGYTF	TGCGCCAGCAGCCCAGGGGGAGGCAACTATGGCTACACCTTC
TRBV5-1	NA	NA	TRBJ1-2	CASSLDFYGYTF	TGCGCCAGCAGCTTGGATTTCTATGGCTACACCTTC
TRBV28	NA	NA	TRBJ1-2	CASKGVDGYTF	TGTGCCAGCAAAGGGGTGGACGGCTACACCTTC
TRBV30	once	NA	TRBJ1-1	CAWSPLTSRTIPEAFF	TGTGCCTGGAGCCCCCTGACCAGCCGAACGATCCCTGAAGCTTTCTTT
TRBV19	NA	TRBD1	TRBJ1-3	CASSVPGQGGNTIYF	TGTGCCAGTAGTGTTCCGGGACAGGGTGGAAACACCATATATTTT